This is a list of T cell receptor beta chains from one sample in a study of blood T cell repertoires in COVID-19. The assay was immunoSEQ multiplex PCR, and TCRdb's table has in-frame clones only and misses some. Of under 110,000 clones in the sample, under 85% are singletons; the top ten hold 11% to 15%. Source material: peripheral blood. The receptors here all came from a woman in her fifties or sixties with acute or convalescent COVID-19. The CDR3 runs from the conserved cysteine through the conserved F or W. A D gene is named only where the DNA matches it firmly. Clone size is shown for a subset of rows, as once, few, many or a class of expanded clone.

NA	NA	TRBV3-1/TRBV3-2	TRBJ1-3	TGTGCCAGCAGCCAAATTAACCGGGACTCTGGAAACACCATATATTTT	CASSQINRDSGNTIYF
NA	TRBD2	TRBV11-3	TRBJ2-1	TGTGCCAGCAGCTTAAGAAGGAGCGGGGGGTTCGATGAGCAGTTCTTC	CASSLRRSGGFDEQFF
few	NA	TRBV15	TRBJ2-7	TGTGCCACCAGCACAGGGACTTCCTTCGGGGAGCAGTACTTC	CATSTGTSFGEQYF
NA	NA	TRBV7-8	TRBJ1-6	TGTGCCAGCAGCCGACCGAGTCCTGGCGGGTCACCCCTCCACTTT	CASSRPSPGGSPLHF
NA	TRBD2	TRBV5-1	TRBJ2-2	TGCGCCAGCAGCTCTTTGGCGGGGGGGCAGACCACCGGGGAGCTGTTTTTT	CASSSLAGGQTTGELFF
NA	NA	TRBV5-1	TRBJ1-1	TGCGCCAGCAGCTTAACAGTAGGGAGCACTGAAGCTTTCTTT	CASSLTVGSTEAFF
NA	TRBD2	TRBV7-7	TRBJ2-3	TGTGCTAGCAGCTTAAGTGTGGCTAGCGGGAGGAGGAGCACAGATACGCAGTATTTT	CASSLSVASGRRSTDTQYF
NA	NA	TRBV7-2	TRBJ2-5	TGTGCCAGCAGCTTAGCGGGAGGAACCCAAGAGACCCAGTACTTC	CASSLAGGTQETQYF
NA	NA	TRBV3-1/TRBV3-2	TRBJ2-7	TGTGCCAGCAGCCAAGGCGTGACTCCCTCCTACGAGCAGTACTTC	CASSQGVTPSYEQYF
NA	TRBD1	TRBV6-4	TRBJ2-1	TGTGCCAGCAGGGCCGGGACAGGGGCGACTGAGCAGTTCTTC	CASRAGTGATEQFF
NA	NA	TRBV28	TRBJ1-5	TGTGCCAGCAGTTTAAGACCAGGGCCCAATCAGCCCCAGCATTTT	CASSLRPGPNQPQHF
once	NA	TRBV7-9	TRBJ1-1	TGTGCCAGCAGCCTCCAAAAGACCTCAGGGTTGGGCACTGAAGCTTTCTTT	CASSLQKTSGLGTEAFF
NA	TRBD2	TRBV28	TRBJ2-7	TGTGCCAGCAGCAGAACTAGCGGGACCGCATACGGTTACGAGCAGTACTTC	CASSRTSGTAYGYEQYF
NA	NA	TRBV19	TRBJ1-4	TGTGCCAGTAGTATTGGACAGACCCCTAATGAAAAACTGTTTTTT	CASSIGQTPNEKLFF
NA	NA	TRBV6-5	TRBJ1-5	TGTGCCAGCAGACCTCCAGGCGCAGATCAGCCCCAGCATTTT	CASRPPGADQPQHF
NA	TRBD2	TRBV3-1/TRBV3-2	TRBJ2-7	TGTGCCAGCAGCCACGGTCTAGCGGGAGTCGACTACGAGCAGTACTTC	CASSHGLAGVDYEQYF
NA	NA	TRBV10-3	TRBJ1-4	TGTGCCATCAGTTCGGACAAGGGTAGTGGACTGTTTTTT	CAISSDKGSGLFF
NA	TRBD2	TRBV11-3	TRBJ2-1	TGTGCCAGCAGCCCCCGGTGGCTAGCGGGGGGCATTTCCTACAATGAGCAGTTCTTC	CASSPRWLAGGISYNEQFF
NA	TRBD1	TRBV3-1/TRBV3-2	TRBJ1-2	TGTGCCAGCAGCCAAGGACAGGGGAGGAACTATGGCTACACCTTC	CASSQGQGRNYGYTF
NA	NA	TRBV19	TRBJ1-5	TGTGCCAGTAGTGGGGCAGGGGACGGCCAGCCCCAGCATTTT	CASSGAGDGQPQHF
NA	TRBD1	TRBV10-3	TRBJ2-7	TGTGCCATCAGCGACAGGGAGAGAACCTACGAGCAGTACTTC	CAISDRERTYEQYF
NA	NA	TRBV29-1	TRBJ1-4	TGCAGCGGGCGTCTCGGGGGAGGAGTGGAAAAACTGTTTTTT	CSGRLGGGVEKLFF
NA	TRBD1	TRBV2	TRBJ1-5	TGTGCCAGCAGTGAAAGGGACAGGGTATGGAATCAGCCCCAGCATTTT	CASSERDRVWNQPQHF
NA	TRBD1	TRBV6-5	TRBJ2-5	TGTGCCAGCAGTCCAGGGGGCAATTCACCACAGACCCAGTACTTC	CASSPGGNSPQTQYF
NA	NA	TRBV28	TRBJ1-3	TGTGCCAGCAGTCGGAGTTCTGGAAACACCATATATTTT	CASSRSSGNTIYF
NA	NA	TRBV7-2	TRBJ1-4	TGTGCCAGCAGCTTAGAACCGGCAACTAATGAAAAACTGTTTTTT	CASSLEPATNEKLFF
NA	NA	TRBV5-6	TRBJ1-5	TGTGCCAGTGGAGGGCGAGGTGCTAATCAGCCCCAGCATTTT	CASGGRGANQPQHF